The 27 T cell receptor beta chains in this list originate from one sample, sequenced in a study of blood T cell repertoires in COVID-19. The data were produced by immunoSEQ multiplex PCR, yet TCRdb's version contains in-frame clones alone and is incomplete. Of 150,000 to 200,000 clones listed, about 91% are singletons. The specimen was peripheral blood. Receptors were obtained from a woman aged 30 to 39 with acute or convalescent COVID-19.

This sequence joins TRBV28 and TRBJ1-5; 8 nucleotides match TRBD1. Looked up from germline, CDR1 is MDHEN and CDR2 is SYDVKM. The CDR3 extends over 16 amino acids. With V trimmed by 7 bases and J by 7 bases, 15 bases remained unmatched. The CDR3 nucleotides are TGTGCCAGCAAGAATACAGGACAGGGCGTCACGCAGCCCCAGCATTTT. Its translation is CASKNTGQGVTQPQHF.

The chain employs TRBV5-4 and TRBJ2-1, with 16 nucleotides matching TRBD2. This CDR3 is built from 17 residues. Germline CDR1 SGHNT, CDR2 YYREEE (reference sequence). The V segment lost 3 bases and the J segment 7 bases; nucleotides outside the gene matches: 7. CDR3 sequence: CASSWGLAGGLGNEQFF. The CDR3 DNA follows: TGTGCCAGCAGCTGGGGACTAGCGGGAGGGCTGGGTAATGAGCAGTTCTTC.

This chain uses TRBV10-2 with TRBJ2-1, with D perhaps TRBD2 (5 bases). The CDR3 covers 15 residues. Trimming left V 8 bases short and J 0 bases short, with 14 bases between. CDR1 and CDR2 (germline): WSHSY, SAAADI. As DNA, the CDR3 is TGCGCCAGCGGGAGCTCCCGAAGCTCCTACAATGAGCAGTTCTTC. This gives the protein CASGSSRSSYNEQFF.

This clone was detected once. This chain links TRBV6-5 with TRBJ2-5; perhaps TRBD2 as D (7 bases). Deletions cut 11 bases from V and 4 bases from J, with 17 bases between. The germline V gene encodes CDR1 MNHEY and CDR2 SVGAGI. The CDR3 is 13 residues long. CDR3 residues: CAGGRGSRETQYF. The CDR3 nucleotides read TGTGCCGGGGGGAGGGGGTCCCGAGAGACCCAGTACTTC.

The chain is built from TRBV20-1 and TRBJ2-1; D perhaps matches TRBD2 (5 bases). The V gene's germline CDR1 is DFQATT and CDR2 SNEGSKA (reference sequence). V was clipped by 3 bases and J by 0 bases, with 15 bases between them. This CDR3 is built from 16 residues. CDR3 sequence: CSASSLAESSYNEQFF. The CDR3 nucleotides are TGCAGTGCTAGTTCCCTAGCTGAGAGCTCCTACAATGAGCAGTTCTTC.

V gene TRBV5-1 combines with J gene TRBJ2-4; D is uncertain. The CDR3 contains 14 residues. Trimming stripped 6 bases from V and 0 bases from J, with 10 bases between. Germline V gene lookup returns CDR1 SGHRS and CDR2 YFSETQ. The CDR3 nucleotides are TGCGCCAGCAAACTTGAGTTAGCCAAAAACATTCAGTACTTC. It specifies CASKLELAKNIQYF.

The gene calls are TRBV14 and TRBJ2-7; 12 nucleotides align to TRBD1. V shed 6 bases, J shed 8 bases, and the junction held 8 bases outside the gene matches. The CDR3 is 14 residues long. Looked up from germline, CDR1 is SGHDN and CDR2 is FVKESK. The CDR3 DNA is TGTGCCAGCAGTCTCCCGGGACAGGGGGCCAAGCAGTACTTC. Amino acid sequence: CASSLPGQGAKQYF.

The rearrangement joins TRBV11-1 to TRBJ2-7; 7 nucleotides match TRBD1. The CDR3 loop spans 15 amino acids. V shed 4 bases, J shed 0 bases, and the junction held 6 bases outside the gene matches. Per the germline V gene, CDR1 is SGHAT and CDR2 is FQDESV (reference sequence). CDR3 protein: CASSSGQDFSYEQYF. CDR3 DNA: TGTGCCAGCAGCTCAGGACAGGATTTCTCCTACGAGCAGTACTTC.

The chain combines TRBV29-1 with TRBJ1-1; D call uncertain. V gave up 7 bases and J gave up 1 base, with 10 bases separating them. The germline V gene has CDR1 SQVTM and CDR2 ANQGSEA. This CDR3 has 12 residues. The CDR3 spells CSARVWNTEAFF. CDR3 nucleotides: TGCAGCGCCCGGGTATGGAACACTGAAGCTTTCTTT.

This rearrangement joins TRBV6-5 to TRBJ1-2, with 8 bases that match TRBD1. CDR1 and CDR2 (germline): MNHEY, SVGAGI. The length of the CDR3 is 12 residues. V lost 6 bases and J lost 4; bases outside the gene matches: 1. CDR3 sequence (DNA): TGTGCCAGCAGAACAGGGGGCTATGGCTACACCTTC. This gives the protein CASRTGGYGYTF.

The V call is TRBV5-6, the J call TRBJ2-5, with 12 bases matching TRBD2. The trim removed 0 bases at V and 4 bases at J, leaving 7 bases unmatched. CDR1 and CDR2 from the germline V gene are SGHDT and YYEEEE. The CDR3 covers 17 residues. CDR3 sequence reads: CASSLVTSGSAIETQYF. In DNA, the CDR3 is TGTGCCAGCAGCTTGGTGACTAGCGGGAGCGCTATAGAGACCCAGTACTTC.

The chain is built from TRBV5-1 and TRBJ2-3, with D possibly matching TRBD1 (5 bases). Germline values: CDR1 SGHRS, CDR2 YFSETQ. This CDR3 contains 17 residues. V was trimmed by 2 bases and J by 2 bases, leaving 18 bases between them. DNA for the CDR3: TGCGCCAGCAGCTTCCACCGGACAACCAGATTCACAGATACGCAGTATTTT. Its translation: CASSFHRTTRFTDTQYF.

This clone appeared once. This CDR3 is CSARRLSEQFF. The CDR3 region has the DNA TGCAGTGCTAGGCGACTAAGTGAGCAGTTCTTC. This rearrangement joins TRBV20-1 to TRBJ2-1, with a tentative D call TRBD2 (5 bases). The germline V gene encodes CDR1 DFQATT and CDR2 SNEGSKA (reference sequence). With 3 bases removed from V and 9 bases from J, the gap between germline ends came to 9 bases. The CDR3 has 11 residues.

The V gene is TRBV28, the J gene TRBJ1-1, with no clear D. This CDR3 spans 13 amino acids. Germline lookup yields CDR1 MDHEN and CDR2 SYDVKM. V dropped 7 bases and J dropped 0 bases, with 9 bases sitting between them. The CDR3 sequence is CASNPVMNTEAFF. CDR3 DNA: TGTGCCAGCAATCCAGTCATGAACACTGAAGCTTTCTTT.

The V call is TRBV19, the J call TRBJ1-4, with a weak D call TRBD1 (5 bases). Germline V gene data show CDR1 as LNHDA and CDR2 as SQIVND (reference sequence). This CDR3 is built from 15 residues. Between the trimmed V and J ends, which lost 2 bases and 3 bases, there was a span of 10 bases. Here the CDR3 reads CASSIKQEANEKLFF. The CDR3 coding sequence is TGTGCCAGTAGTATAAAACAGGAAGCTAATGAAAAACTGTTTTTT.

The V gene is TRBV4-1, the J gene TRBJ2-3, with D possibly being TRBD2 (5 bases). Germline V gives CDR1 MGHRA, CDR2 YSYEKL. The CDR3 runs to 14 residues. Deletions cut 3 bases from V and 4 bases from J, with 11 bases between. The CDR3 DNA reads as TGCGCCAGCAGCCAGGGAACTAGGCCAGATACGCAGTATTTT. Residues: CASSQGTRPDTQYF.

The gene calls are TRBV30 and TRBJ2-3; tentatively, D is TRBD2 (5 bases). V shed 4 bases and J shed 2 bases, with 13 bases lying between them. This CDR3 is built from 14 residues. Germline V CDR1 and CDR2: GTSNPN, SVGIG (reference sequence). The CDR3 DNA sequence: TGTGCCTGGACGGTGGGAGCGCTCACAGATACGCAGTATTTT. The encoded protein is CAWTVGALTDTQYF.

V and J are TRBV28 and TRBJ1-5; D unresolved. The ends were cut back, 2 bases at V and 7 bases at J, with 9 bases in the middle. Germline values: CDR1 MDHEN, CDR2 SYDVKM. CDR3 length equals 13 residues. CDR3 region: CASSLGPRQPQHF. The CDR3 DNA is TGTGCCAGCAGTTTAGGGCCAAGGCAGCCCCAGCATTTT.

The CDR3 bases are TGTGCCATCAGTGATAGCCGCCGGCAAGAGACCCAGTACTTC. Translating gives CAISDSRRQETQYF. The chain has TRBV10-3 and TRBJ2-5, with D unresolved. With 3 bases removed from V and 2 bases from J, the gap between germline ends came to 10 bases. Looked up from germline, CDR1 is ENHRY and CDR2 is SYGVKD. CDR3 length equals 14 residues.

The rearrangement joins TRBV5-1 to TRBJ1-1; D uncertain. This CDR3 comprises 15 residues. Germline assignment: CDR1 SGHRS and CDR2 YFSETQ. V was cut by 0 bases and J by 1 base, with 10 bases left in between. The chain's CDR3 is CASSLGVRGNTEAFF. In DNA, the CDR3 is TGCGCCAGCAGCTTGGGGGTTCGGGGGAACACTGAAGCTTTCTTT.

This clone was seen more than once but under ten times. V is TRBV7-2 and J is TRBJ1-3, with TRBD1 matching over 7 bases. The CDR3 contains 16 residues. After removal of 4 bases from V and 3 bases from J, the junction contained 9 bases not matched to a gene. CDR1 and CDR2 from the germline V gene are SGHTA and FQGNSA. This CDR3 reads CASSSMRTGVGNTIYF. CDR3 DNA: TGTGCCAGCAGCTCAATGCGTACAGGGGTTGGAAACACCATATATTTT.

The chain has TRBV2 and TRBJ1-3, with D maybe TRBD1 (6 bases). Germline V gene data show CDR1 as SNHLY and CDR2 as FYNNEI. The V end lost 9 bases, the J end lost 7 bases, and 19 bases lay between the germline ends. The CDR3 has 14 amino acids. The CDR3 here is CASKREQGTNTIYF. The CDR3 DNA reads TGTGCCAGTAAGAGGGAGCAGGGGACCAACACCATATATTTT.

The chain is built from TRBV6-4 and TRBJ1-5; 10 bases are shared with TRBD1. CDR3 length: 11 amino acids. The germline V gene encodes CDR1 MRHNA and CDR2 SNTAGT. CDR3 coding DNA: TGTGGGACAGGGGGAAACCAGCCCCAGCATTTT. The encoded protein is CGTGGNQPQHF.

This clone was seen just once. V and J are TRBV7-2 and TRBJ1-2; D unclear. Between the trimmed V and J ends, which lost 5 bases and 2 bases, there was a span of 9 bases. Germline-derived CDR1 and CDR2 are SGHTA and FQGNSA. The CDR3 extends over 13 amino acids. CDR3 coding DNA: TGTGCCAGCAGCCAGACTCCGAACTATGGCTACACCTTC. The encoded protein is CASSQTPNYGYTF. The full variable domain, rest sourced from reference TRBV7-2 and TRBJ1-2, is GAGVSQSPSNKVTEKGKDVELRCDPISGHTALYWYRQSLGQGLEFLIYFQGNSAPDKSGLPSDRFSAERTGGSVSTLTIQRTQQEDSAVYLCASSQTPNYGYTFGSGTRLTVV.

This clone has just one count. The chain has TRBV2 and TRBJ1-6; 8 bases are shared with TRBD1. Unmatched junction bases numbered 6, after V lost 7 bases and J lost 7 bases. The CDR3 is 14 residues long. The germline V gene encodes CDR1 SNHLY and CDR2 FYNNEI. The CDR3 loop is CASTGTGWNSPLHF. The CDR3 DNA follows: TGTGCCAGCACCGGGACAGGATGGAATTCACCCCTCCACTTT. Complete variable domain (other parts from reference TRBV2 and TRBJ1-6): EPEVTQTPSHQVTQMGQEVILRCVPISNHLYFYWYRQILGQKVEFLVSFYNNEISEKSEIFDDQFSVERPDGSNFTLKIRSTKLEDSAMYFCASTGTGWNSPLHFGNGTRLTVT.

CDR3 sequence: CASSYSFDGEETQYF. The DNA for the CDR3 is TGTGCCAGCAGTTACTCGTTTGACGGGGAAGAGACCCAGTACTTC. This chain connects TRBV6-5 to TRBJ2-5; tentatively, D is TRBD2 (5 bases). This CDR3 is built from 15 residues. Per the germline V gene, CDR1 is MNHEY and CDR2 is SVGAGI. Trimming took 0 bases from V and 3 from J, leaving 11 bases between them.

The chain uses TRBV7-8 and TRBJ2-2; D perhaps matches TRBD1 (6 bases). This CDR3 is built from 15 residues. V was trimmed by 5 bases and J by 7 bases, leaving 17 bases between them. Germline CDR1 reads SGHVS; CDR2 reads FQNEAQ. This CDR3 is CASSPYLQGGGELFF. The CDR3, as DNA: TGTGCCAGCAGCCCCTACTTACAGGGTGGCGGGGAGCTGTTTTTT.